The subject of this entry is one TCR beta chain. Its antigen is unknown. The data belong to a study of cytomegalovirus exposure and HLA in healthy donors. Study outcomes and limitations: What was likely a sequencing artifact was a cluster of highly shared sequence variants. Some public TCRs appeared in many individuals, while most sequences were rare.

The donors gave bone marrow, and they were healthy. The CDR3 spans 13 residues. V lost 8 bases and J lost 1; bases outside the gene matches: 3. Germline loops: CDR1 SGHTA, CDR2 FQGNSA. Primers: 60 Vbeta forward and 13 Jbeta reverse. Measured with immunoSEQ multiplex PCR; TCRdb has only the in-frame clones, and not every one. Among some 180,000 clones, roughly 77% were seen once, and the ten largest hold 2% to 3%. The J gene is TRBJ2-3, the V gene TRBV7-2, with 7 bases lining up with TRBD2. Sequencing was done on a sample of PBMCs. The origin of this receptor is a woman aged 25-40 years in good health and CMV-seropositive. The CDR3 region is CASREVGTDTQYF. CDR3 in DNA: TGTGCCAGCCGGGAGGTGGGCACAGATACGCAGTATTTT.